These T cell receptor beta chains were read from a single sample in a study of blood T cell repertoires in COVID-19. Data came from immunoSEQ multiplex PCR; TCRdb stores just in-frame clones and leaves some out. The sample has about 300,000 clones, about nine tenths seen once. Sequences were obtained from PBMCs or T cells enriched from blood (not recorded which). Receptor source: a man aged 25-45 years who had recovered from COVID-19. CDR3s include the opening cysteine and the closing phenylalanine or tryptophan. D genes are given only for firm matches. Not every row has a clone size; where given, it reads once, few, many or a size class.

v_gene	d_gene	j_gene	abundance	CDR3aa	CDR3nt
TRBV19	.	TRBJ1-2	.	CATGGADNYGYTF	TGTGCCACCGGAGGGGCTGATAACTATGGCTACACCTTC
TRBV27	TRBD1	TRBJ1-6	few	CASSPGTGVSPLHF	TGTGCCAGCAGCCCCGGGACAGGGGTCTCACCCCTCCACTTT
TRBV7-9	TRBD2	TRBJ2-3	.	CASSFDRSGTSGGTGTQYF	TGTGCCAGCAGCTTCGACCGTTCCGGGACAAGCGGGGGCACAGGTACGCAGTATTTT
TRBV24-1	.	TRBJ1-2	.	CATSQGGGYTF	TGTGCCACCAGTCAGGGTGGCGGCTACACCTTC
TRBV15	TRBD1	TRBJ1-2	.	CATSLRQGVGDGYTF	TGTGCCACCAGCCTAAGACAGGGGGTGGGGGATGGCTACACCTTC
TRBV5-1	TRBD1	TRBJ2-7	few	CASSREGQGLYEQYF	TGCGCCAGCAGCAGGGAGGGACAGGGGCTCTACGAGCAGTACTTC
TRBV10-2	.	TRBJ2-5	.	CASSVGFSHHPGETQYF	TGCGCCAGCAGTGTTGGGTTCTCCCACCATCCCGGGGAGACCCAGTACTTC
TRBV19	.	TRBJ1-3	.	CASRKGGLNTIYF	TGTGCCAGTAGGAAAGGAGGGCTAAACACCATATATTTT
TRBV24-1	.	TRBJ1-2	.	CATSDDPGNGYTF	TGTGCCACCAGCGATGATCCAGGGAATGGCTACACCTTC
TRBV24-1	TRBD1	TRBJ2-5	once	CATSDRQGAMETQYF	TGTGCCACCAGTGACCGACAGGGGGCTATGGAGACCCAGTACTTC
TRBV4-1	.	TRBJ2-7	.	CASSQETLASYEQYF	TGCGCCAGCAGCCAAGAAACACTAGCATCCTACGAGCAGTACTTC
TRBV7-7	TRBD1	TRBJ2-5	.	CASSRDEGRGETQYF	TGTGCTAGCAGCCGGGACGAGGGCAGGGGGGAGACCCAGTACTTC
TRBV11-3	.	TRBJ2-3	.	CASSLDWVGVGSTDTQYF	TGTGCCAGCAGCTTAGATTGGGTCGGGGTAGGAAGCACAGATACGCAGTATTTT
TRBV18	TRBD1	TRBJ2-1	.	CASSPINGQGANEQFF	TGTGCCAGCTCACCAATCAATGGACAGGGGGCTAATGAGCAGTTCTTC